This entry is about one TCR beta chain. Since a far larger clone is one base different, this is likely a read error. Without the conserved terminal phenylalanine or tryptophan, this CDR3 likely stems from a read error. Amplification of TCR beta CDR3 regions was performed using RNA transcripts as template. HTBI primers were used for first-round RT-PCR of the TCR CDR3. TCRdb used MiXCR to reprocess the multiplex PCR reads, holding one entry per CDR3 protein. The sample consists of 300,000 to 450,000 distinct CDR3 sequences, 20% to 25% of them appearing once. Trimming shortened V by 5 bases and J by 4 bases, and 3 bases separated the two germline ends. This CDR3 contains 11 residues. Germline V gives CDR1 LGHDT, CDR2 YNNKEL (reference sequence). This record comes from a study of T cells in Graves' hyperthyroidism and ophthalmopathy.

The source of this sequence is a man between 45 and 60 years old with Graves' hyperthyroidism. Specimen: blood. This chain connects TRBV3-1 to TRBJ2-1, with no clear D. For the CDR3, the DNA is TGTGCCAGCAGCGAGTACAATGAGCAGTTCTCC. It codes for CASSEYNEQFS.